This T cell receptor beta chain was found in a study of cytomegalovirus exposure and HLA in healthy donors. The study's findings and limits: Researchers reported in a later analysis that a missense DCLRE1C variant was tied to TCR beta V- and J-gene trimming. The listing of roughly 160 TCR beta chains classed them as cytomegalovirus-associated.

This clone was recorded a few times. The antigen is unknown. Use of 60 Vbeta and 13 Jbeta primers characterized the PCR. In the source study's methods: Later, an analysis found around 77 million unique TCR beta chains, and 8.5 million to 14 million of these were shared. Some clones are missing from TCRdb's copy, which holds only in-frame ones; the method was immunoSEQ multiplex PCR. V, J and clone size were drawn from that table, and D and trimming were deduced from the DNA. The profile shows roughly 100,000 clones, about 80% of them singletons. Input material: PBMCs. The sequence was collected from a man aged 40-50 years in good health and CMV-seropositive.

The CDR3 is CASSQGLSGTDTQYF. As DNA, the CDR3 is TGCGCCAGCAGCCAAGGTTTGTCTGGCACAGATACGCAGTATTTT. The V and J genes are TRBV4-1 and TRBJ2-3; D uncertain. The CDR3 is 15 amino acids. V was trimmed by 1 base and J by 1 base, leaving 9 bases between them. Per germline, CDR1 MGHRA and CDR2 YSYEKL.